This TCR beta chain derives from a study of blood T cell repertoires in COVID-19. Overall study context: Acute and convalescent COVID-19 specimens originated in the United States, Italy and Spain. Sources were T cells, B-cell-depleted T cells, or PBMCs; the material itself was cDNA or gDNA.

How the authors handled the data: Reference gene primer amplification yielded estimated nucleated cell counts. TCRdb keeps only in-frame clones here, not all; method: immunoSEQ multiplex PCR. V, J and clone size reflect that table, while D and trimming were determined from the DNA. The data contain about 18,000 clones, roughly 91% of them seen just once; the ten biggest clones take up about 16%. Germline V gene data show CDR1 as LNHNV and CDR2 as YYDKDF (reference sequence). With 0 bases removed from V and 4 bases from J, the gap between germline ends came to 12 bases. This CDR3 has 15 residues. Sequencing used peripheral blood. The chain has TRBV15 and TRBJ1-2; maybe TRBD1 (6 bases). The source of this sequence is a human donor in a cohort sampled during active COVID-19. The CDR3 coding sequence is TGTGCCACCAGCAGAGAACAGGGCTCCCCCTATGGCTACACCTTC. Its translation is CATSREQGSPYGYTF.